A selection of T cell receptor beta chains follows, all from one sample in a study of blood T cells in healthy people across ages. MiXCR, run by TCRdb on the 5' RACE reads, gives a single entry per CDR3 protein. The sample records some 760,000 distinct CDR3 sequences, roughly 25% being singletons. The same data also contributed to another study, on T cells of mothers and their children.

Sequenced sample: blood. These receptors originate from a boy under 18 in good health. CDR3s include the opening cysteine and the closing phenylalanine or tryptophan. Fields, in order: D gene, V gene, clone size, J gene, CDR3 DNA, CDR3 protein. The D gene is left open where the match is weak. Size is omitted from some rows. Given values are once, few, many or a class for expanded clones.

>-|TRBV14|-|TRBJ2-7
TGTGTCAGCAGCCAAGATTATGGGATCCTGCAGTACTTC
CVSSQDYGILQYF
>-|TRBV29-1|few|TRBJ2-7
TGCAGCGTTGCAATGGAGACCTACGAGCAGTACTTC
CSVAMETYEQYF
>TRBD1|TRBV20-1|-|TRBJ1-5
TGCAGTGCTAGAGATCCGGGGACAGGGGGCCGTCAGCCCCAGCATTTT
CSARDPGTGGRQPQHF
>TRBD2|TRBV4-1|few|TRBJ2-5
TGCGCCAGCAGCCAACAGACTAGCGGGACCTCCCAAGAGACCCAGTACTTC
CASSQQTSGTSQETQYF
>-|TRBV24-1|few|TRBJ2-4
TGTGCCACCAGTGGTGTTGTGGCGAGGGACCTAGCCAAAAACATTCAGTACTTC
CATSGVVARDLAKNIQYF
>-|TRBV28|few|TRBJ2-7
TGTGCCAGCAGTAACGGCAGGGAGTCCGAGCAGTACTTC
CASSNGRESEQYF
>TRBD1|TRBV28|few|TRBJ2-7
TGTGCCAGCAGCGGGACAGGGATTTCGCTAGGGCAGTACTTC
CASSGTGISLGQYF
>-|TRBV6-2/TRBV6-3|-|TRBJ2-5
TGTGCCAGCAGACGCGGCCTTCGGGAGACCCAGTACTTC
CASRRGLRETQYF
>-|TRBV6-5|-|TRBJ1-2
TGTGCCAGCCGGAAGGAGATGAACTATGGCTACACCTTC
CASRKEMNYGYTF
>-|TRBV12-3/TRBV12-4|-|TRBJ1-2
TGTGCCAGCAGCCCTAGCCCGTTCCATGGCTACACCTTC
CASSPSPFHGYTF
>TRBD1|TRBV27|-|TRBJ2-7
TGTGCCAGCACCGGAGGACAGGGTGTAGAGGAGCAGTACTTC
CASTGGQGVEEQYF
>-|TRBV12-3/TRBV12-4|few|TRBJ1-5
TGTGCCAGCAGTTTAAGGGGTTTGCAGCCCCAGCATTTT
CASSLRGLQPQHF
>-|TRBV28|few|TRBJ1-4
TGTGCCAGCAGTTTATGGGGTGCAGGATCTAATGAAAGGAAACTGTTTTTT
CASSLWGAGSNERKLFF
>-|TRBV9|few|TRBJ2-3
TGTGCCAGCAGCGTAGGGGTTAGCATAGGGGCAGATACGCAGTATTTT
CASSVGVSIGADTQYF
>TRBD1|TRBV9|-|TRBJ2-7
TGTGCCAGCAGCGACCGGGACAGGGGTTTACGCGAGCAGTACTTC
CASSDRDRGLREQYF
>-|TRBV7-9|few|TRBJ2-5
TGTGCCAGCAGCCTAGACATCCTCGGCCAGTACTTC
CASSLDILGQYF
>-|TRBV27|few|TRBJ1-2
TGTGCCAGCAGTTTATCCCCTCGTTCAGGGGGCTACACCTTC
CASSLSPRSGGYTF
>TRBD1|TRBV19|-|TRBJ1-5
TGTGCCAGTAGAACACCCGGGACAGGGGGCAAGCATTTT
CASRTPGTGGKHF
>TRBD1|TRBV6-5|once|TRBJ2-6
TGTGCCAGCAGTTACTCCGGGACAGGGTTTAGCTCTGGGGCCAACGTCCTGACTTTC
CASSYSGTGFSSGANVLTF
>TRBD1|TRBV4-1|-|TRBJ2-7
TGCGCCAGCAGCCAGATCGGGACAGGGCGCTACGAGCAGTACTTC
CASSQIGTGRYEQYF
>-|TRBV28|-|TRBJ1-2
TGTGCCAGCACCTCTTGGGGGAGTTACTATGGCTACACCTTC
CASTSWGSYYGYTF
>-|TRBV5-1|-|TRBJ2-1
TGCGCCAGCAGCTTTGAGCTCTGGGATGAGCAGTTCTTC
CASSFELWDEQFF
>-|TRBV7-2|-|TRBJ2-3
TGTGCCGGCAGCTTTGGGATTAGCGGAGATACGCAGTATTTT
CAGSFGISGDTQYF
>TRBD1|TRBV18|few|TRBJ1-5
TGTGCCAGCTCACCGACAGGGGTTAGCAATCAGCCCCAGCATTTT
CASSPTGVSNQPQHF
>-|TRBV2|-|TRBJ2-3
TGTGCCAGCAGTGAAACGCTAGGGACGCAGTATTTT
CASSETLGTQYF
>-|TRBV9|-|TRBJ2-3
TGTGCCAGCAGCGGCCTCGCTTATGGCGCAGATACGCAGTATTTT
CASSGLAYGADTQYF
>TRBD1|TRBV30|-|TRBJ2-4
TGTGCCTGGAACCCGGACAGGGCGGTGGACATTCAGTACTTC
CAWNPDRAVDIQYF
>TRBD1|TRBV6-5|-|TRBJ2-1
TGTGCCAGCAGACCAGGACAGGGAATCCCTGAGCAGTTCTTC
CASRPGQGIPEQFF
>-|TRBV7-2|-|TRBJ2-7
TGTGCCAGCAGCTTTAATCCCACCTACGAGCAGTACTTC
CASSFNPTYEQYF
>TRBD1|TRBV20-1|few|TRBJ1-2
TGCAGTGACGCGGACAGGTCTCGGGACTATGGCTACACCTTC
CSDADRSRDYGYTF
>-|TRBV5-1|-|TRBJ2-1
TGCGCCAGCAGTGGGGTAATCGACTCCTACAATGAGCAGTTCTTC
CASSGVIDSYNEQFF
>-|TRBV6-6|few|TRBJ2-4
TGTGCCAGCAGTTACGGACGGCGGGAATCTGACATTCAGTACTTC
CASSYGRRESDIQYF
>-|TRBV4-3|-|TRBJ2-2
TGCGCCAGCAGCCAAGACGGGGGGCCCGGGGAGCTGTTTTTT
CASSQDGGPGELFF
>-|TRBV12-3/TRBV12-4|-|TRBJ1-4
TGTGCCAGCAGTTCTATTAGGGACTTCCCCTCCCATGATGGTGAAAAACTGTTTTTT
CASSSIRDFPSHDGEKLFF
>TRBD2|TRBV2|-|TRBJ2-5
TGTGCCAGCAGTGTCCCCCTGGGCGGGGGTATGCGGACCCAGTACTTC
CASSVPLGGGMRTQYF
>-|TRBV20-1|-|TRBJ2-5
TGCAGTGCTCTCGAAGAGACCCAGTACTTC
CSALEETQYF
>TRBD1|TRBV4-1|-|TRBJ1-2
TGCGCCAGCAGCCAAGATTACGGTGGTCAGGGGGCCGGGTATGGCTACACCTTC
CASSQDYGGQGAGYGYTF
>TRBD2|TRBV5-1|few|TRBJ2-3
TGCGCCAGCAGCTTGATGTCTAGCGGGGCAGATACGCAGTATTTT
CASSLMSSGADTQYF
>-|TRBV24-1|few|TRBJ2-1
TGTGCCACCAGTGATTGGAAGGGCAGGATCGTTAATGAGCAGTTCTTC
CATSDWKGRIVNEQFF
>-|TRBV29-1|-|TRBJ2-4
TGCAGCGTTGCCGGCCCCTACTGGGGCAAAAACATTCAGTACTTC
CSVAGPYWGKNIQYF
>TRBD1|TRBV6-5|few|TRBJ1-2
TGTGCCAGCAGTTACGCACAGGGGGGATTTGGCTACACCTTC
CASSYAQGGFGYTF
>-|TRBV5-4|-|TRBJ2-1
TGTGCCAGCAGCTTGGCCGGGAGTTTGGGAAATGAGCAGTTCTTC
CASSLAGSLGNEQFF
>-|TRBV7-3|-|TRBJ1-6
TGTGCCAGCAGCTTAACAATCGGGCAGGAATCACCCCTCCACTTT
CASSLTIGQESPLHF
>TRBD2|TRBV5-1|-|TRBJ2-3
TGCGCCAGCGGCAGGCGGGAGGGTTCGGATACGCAGTATTTT
CASGRREGSDTQYF
>-|TRBV29-1|few|TRBJ1-4
TGCAGACCGAGGGGACGGCGCTTTAATGAAAAACTGTTTTTT
CRPRGRRFNEKLFF
>-|TRBV6-5|few|TRBJ2-3
TGTGCCACACGGGACTCCGGCACAGATACGCAGTATTTT
CATRDSGTDTQYF
>TRBD1|TRBV5-1|few|TRBJ1-1
TGCGCCAGCAGCTTCAGGGGGGGATACACTGAAGCTTTCTTT
CASSFRGGYTEAFF
>TRBD1|TRBV2|many|TRBJ2-7
TGTGCCAGCAGGGGACAGGCCTACGAGCAGTACTTC
CASRGQAYEQYF
>TRBD2|TRBV28|many|TRBJ2-7
TGTGCCAGCAGTCAGGCGGGAGGGCCGTCCAGCGAGCAGTACTTC
CASSQAGGPSSEQYF
>-|TRBV5-1|-|TRBJ1-1
TGCGCCAGCAGCTTGGGCAGGACAACTGCGTACACTGAAGCTTTCTTT
CASSLGRTTAYTEAFF
>-|TRBV20-1|-|TRBJ2-7
TGCAGTGCAGACCATAAGGTGGGCTACGAGCAGTACTTC
CSADHKVGYEQYF
>-|TRBV5-1|few|TRBJ2-3
TGCGCCAGCAGCCACCTGAGGGGTACGCAGTATTTT
CASSHLRGTQYF
>-|TRBV12-3/TRBV12-4|-|TRBJ1-1
TGTGCCAGCACTACCACATCCAACACTGAAGCTTTCTTT
CASTTTSNTEAFF